The 4 T cell receptor beta chains below all came from one sample that was sequenced in a study of tumor-infiltrating lymphocytes in oesophageal squamous cell carcinoma. MiXCR, run by TCRdb on the PCR reads, gives a single entry per CDR3 protein. Altogether roughly 6,300 distinct CDR3 sequences are present, nearly 15% being singletons, with the ten largest covering roughly 21%. Sequencing used normal esophageal tissue next to the tumor. The receptors stem from a male donor with esophageal squamous cell carcinoma.

At least ten counts were recorded for this clonotype. This chain uses TRBV28 with TRBJ2-1, with 9 positions matching TRBD1. Germline CDR1 reads MDHEN; CDR2 reads SYDVKM. The trim removed 6 bases at V and 2 bases at J, leaving 14 bases unmatched. This CDR3 comprises 18 residues. CDR3 protein: CASRAMPGGQGTYNEQFF. The DNA of the CDR3 is TGTGCCAGCAGAGCCATGCCGGGGGGACAGGGAACCTACAATGAGCAGTTCTTC.

This sequence joins TRBV5-1 and TRBJ1-1, with unresolved D. Germline V gene data show CDR1 as SGHRS and CDR2 as YFSETQ. Trimming took 2 bases from V and 3 from J, leaving 8 bases between them. The CDR3 is 13 amino acids. CDR3 region: CASSFTWDTEAFF. The CDR3 nucleotides are TGCGCCAGCAGCTTCACCTGGGACACTGAAGCTTTCTTT. Full variable domain (remainder filled in from reference TRBV5-1 and TRBJ1-1): KAGVTQTPRYLIKTRGQQVTLSCSPISGHRSVSWYQQTPGQGLQFLFEYFSETQRNKGNFPGRFSGRQFSNSRSEMNVSTLELGDSALYLCASSFTWDTEAFFGQGTRLTVV.

This clonotype was detected only a few times. The chain has TRBV27 and TRBJ1-2, with D hard to call. V lost 8 bases and J lost 8, with 21 bases in between. The CDR3 contains 14 residues. The V gene's germline CDR1 is MNHEY and CDR2 SMNVEV (reference sequence). CDR3 sequence reads: CASGESRLRMGYTF. The CDR3 nucleotides read TGTGCCAGCGGTGAGAGCAGGTTGCGGATGGGCTACACCTTC.

This clonotype came up many times. The J gene is TRBJ2-1, the V gene TRBV24-1; 14 nucleotides match TRBD2. After removal of 7 bases from V and 9 bases from J, the junction contained 7 bases not matched to a gene. The CDR3 is 15 amino acids. Germline V gene data show CDR1 as KGHDR and CDR2 as SFDVKD. The DNA of the CDR3 is TGTGCCACCAGGGATGGACTAGCGGGGGGCCGTGAGCAGTTCTTC. As protein: CATRDGLAGGREQFF.